This note documents a single TCR beta chain sequence. Its antigen is not identified. PCR involved 60 Vbeta and 13 Jbeta primers. Only in-frame clones appear in the TCRdb table, and some are missing; sequencing was by immunoSEQ multiplex PCR. The sample lists 100,000 to 150,000 clones, about 68% seen once, with 3.5% to 4.5% in the top ten. The entry originates in a study of cytomegalovirus exposure and HLA in healthy donors. At the level of the study: An earlier analysis identified more than 90 million unique TCR beta sequences in 150 million to 200 million T cells.

The CDR3 sequence is 15 residues long. V was pared by 4 bases and J by 4 bases, with 16 bases between. CDR1 and CDR2 (germline): SGHDN, FVKESK. Overall study findings and caveats: A link between a missense DCLRE1C variant and TCR beta V- and J-gene trimming emerged from a later analysis. An analysis was carried out later, and it reportedly showed fewer N-insertions in an Asian-associated ancestry cluster than the approximately 700-donor mean.

This TCR was sampled from a man aged 40-49 years in good health and CMV-seropositive. Sample: PBMCs. The chain couples TRBV14 to TRBJ2-5; perhaps TRBD2 as D (7 bases). CDR3 DNA sequence: TGTGCCAGCAGCCGCGGGGGCTTAATGGTAGAGACCCAGTACTTC. This codes for CASSRGGLMVETQYF.